This T cell receptor beta chain was retrieved from a study of T-cell reconstitution after alpha-beta-depleted transplantation in children. General study findings and limits: T-cell counts and diversity at one year post-transplant came mainly from newly produced T cells. Diversity of TCRbeta at day 60 was high in some patients, arising from surviving recipient T cells and thymic progenitors.

Comments on this clonotype: Its cognate antigen is unknown.

Unique molecular identifiers featured in how the TCRbeta library was prepared. TCRdb re-called the PCR reads through MiXCR, storing one row per CDR3 protein. The sample records some 450,000 distinct CDR3 sequences, around two fifths being singletons. The V gene end was trimmed by 5 bases and the J gene end by 3 bases; junction bases not matched to a gene: 5. Germline V gene data show CDR1 as LNHDA and CDR2 as SQIVND (reference sequence). The CDR3 runs 15 residues. The V and J genes are TRBV19 and TRBJ1-2; 11 bases match TRBD1. The specimen comprised PBMCs, sampled before TCRalphabeta/CD19-depleted stem cell transplant. The TCR sequence derives from a girl aged 2 to 10 with aplastic anemia, due to receive a stem cell transplant. The CDR3 sequence: CASSAWDRGYYGYTF. The CDR3 region has the DNA TGTGCCAGTAGTGCCTGGGACAGGGGGTACTATGGCTACACCTTC.